This passage covers 20 T cell receptor beta chains from one sample sequenced in a study of blood T cell repertoires in COVID-19. Some clones are missing from TCRdb's copy, which holds only in-frame ones; the method was immunoSEQ multiplex PCR. Here the sample spans 59,000 or so clones, 73% being singletons. Sequenced material: peripheral blood. These receptors were collected from a woman in her forties or fifties with active or convalescent COVID-19.

V and J are TRBV7-8 and TRBJ2-7; 7 positions agree with TRBD1. CDR1 is SGHVS, CDR2 FQNEAQ, per germline. V shed 2 bases, J shed 4 bases, and the junction held 14 bases outside the gene matches. The CDR3 runs to 17 residues. The CDR3 protein is CASSLSSGQANPYEQYF. Here the CDR3 DNA reads TGTGCCAGCAGCTTATCCTCAGGACAGGCCAACCCTTACGAGCAGTACTTC. Based on the CDR3 plus reference TRBV7-8 and TRBJ2-7, the full variable domain is GAGVSQSPRYKVAKRGQDVALRCDPISGHVSLFWYQQALGQGPEFLTYFQNEAQLDKSGLPSDRFFAERPEGSVSTLKIQRTQQEDSAVYLCASSLSSGQANPYEQYFGPGTRLTVT.

The chain uses TRBV19 and TRBJ2-3; D perhaps matches TRBD2 (7 bases). The CDR3 is 17 amino acids. Between the trimmed V and J ends, which lost 3 bases and 0 bases, there was a span of 16 bases. The germline CDR1 and CDR2 sequences are LNHDA and SQIVND (reference sequence). In DNA form, the CDR3 reads TGTGCCAGTAGTATCATCGGGGGGCGGACTAGCACAGATACGCAGTATTTT. Encoded protein: CASSIIGGRTSTDTQYF.

The chain uses TRBV24-1 and TRBJ2-3; 11 bases map to TRBD2. In germline, CDR1 is KGHDR, CDR2 SFDVKD. This CDR3 has 17 amino acids. V lost 2 bases to trimming and J lost 6 bases; unmatched junction nucleotides: 9. CDR3 coding DNA: TGTGCCACCAGTGATTACCGGGGTAGCGGGAGGGAGGATACGCAGTATTTT. This translates into CATSDYRGSGREDTQYF.

This clone was seen a single time. The chain links TRBV5-1 to TRBJ1-1; TRBD1 aligns across 7 bases. CDR1 is SGHRS, CDR2 YFSETQ, per germline. V lost 4 bases, J lost 4 bases, and 7 bases stayed unmatched. The CDR3 extends over 14 amino acids. As DNA, the CDR3 is TGCGCCAGCAGCCGCCGACAGGGCGGCACTGAAGCTTTCTTT. It translates to CASSRRQGGTEAFF.

The J gene is TRBJ2-3, the V gene TRBV5-1; D not certain. V was cut by 4 bases and J by 2 bases, with 8 bases left in between. CDR1 SGHRS and CDR2 YFSETQ come from the germline V gene. This CDR3 is built from 13 residues. DNA of the CDR3: TGCGCCAGCAGCCGCGGAAACACAGATACGCAGTATTTT. Protein: CASSRGNTDTQYF.

The rearrangement joins TRBV3-1 (or the pseudogene TRBV3-2) to TRBJ2-3, with D tentatively TRBD2 (6 bases). The germline V gene has CDR1 LGHDT and CDR2 YNNKEL (reference sequence). V was pared by 3 bases and J by 5 bases, with 12 bases between. The CDR3 spans 14 residues. CDR3 sequence reads: CASSQEPGGDTQYF. The CDR3 DNA is TGTGCCAGCAGCCAGGAACCCGGGGGAGATACGCAGTATTTT.

This clone came up a few times. V gene TRBV5-1 combines with J gene TRBJ2-7, with 8 nucleotides matching TRBD2. V dropped 4 bases and J dropped 3; count of bases not matched to a gene: 12. Looked up from germline, CDR1 is SGHRS and CDR2 is YFSETQ. The CDR3 has 16 amino acids. In DNA form, the CDR3 reads TGCGCCAGCAGCCTTACCTCGACTAGCGTTGGCTACGAGCAGTACTTC. Protein sequence: CASSLTSTSVGYEQYF.

The V call is TRBV28, the J call TRBJ1-2, with D possibly TRBD1 on 6 matching bases. Germline-derived CDR1 and CDR2 are MDHEN and SYDVKM. This CDR3 is 15 amino acids long. V shed 4 bases and J shed 4 bases, with 16 bases lying between them. The CDR3 here is CASSSPLTGFYGYTF. The CDR3 DNA reads TGTGCCAGCAGTTCCCCCTTGACAGGATTCTATGGCTACACCTTC.

This clone has only one observation. This chain links TRBV30 with TRBJ2-7; D is perhaps TRBD2 (5 bases). CDR1 GTSNPN and CDR2 SVGIG come from the germline V gene (reference sequence). With 5 bases removed from V and 4 bases from J, the gap between germline ends came to 18 bases. The CDR3 extends over 14 amino acids. The CDR3 sequence is CAWGKPTRRYEQYF. CDR3 nucleotides: TGTGCCTGGGGGAAGCCCACTAGGAGATACGAGCAGTACTTC.

This clone was detected many times. J is TRBJ2-7 and V is TRBV21-1; the tabulated D call, TRBD1, remains unverified against the DNA. TRBV21-1 is a listed pseudogene. The CDR3 contains 12 residues. CDR3 protein: CASSPAVRAPYF. In DNA form, the CDR3 reads TGTGCCAGCAGCCCCGCGGTCAGGGCGCCATACTTC.

J is TRBJ2-3 and V is TRBV11-2; weak D call: TRBD2 (6 bases). Germline-derived CDR1 and CDR2 are SGHAT and FQNNGV. CDR3 length: 12 amino acids. V lost 2 bases and J 7 bases, leaving 7 bases between the germline ends. The CDR3 loop is CASSLRTNTQYF. DNA of the CDR3: TGTGCCAGCAGCTTAAGGACTAATACGCAGTATTTT.

The chain is built from TRBV3-1 (or the pseudogene TRBV3-2) and TRBJ2-5; D perhaps matches TRBD2 (6 bases). This CDR3 contains 14 residues. Germline CDR1 reads LGHDT; CDR2 reads YNNKEL (reference sequence). The V end was cut by 5 bases, the J end by 4 bases, with 14 bases between. The CDR3 DNA is TGTGCCAGCAGCAAAGCGGTCGGGGGAGAGACCCAGTACTTC. This translates into CASSKAVGGETQYF.

This chain joins TRBV14 and TRBJ2-7, with 9 bases matching TRBD2. The trim removed 1 base at V and 1 base at J, leaving 2 bases unmatched. Germline V gives CDR1 SGHDN, CDR2 FVKESK. The CDR3 is 15 residues long. The CDR3 sequence is CASSQGLAASYEQYF. DNA of the CDR3: TGTGCCAGCAGCCAAGGACTAGCGGCTTCCTACGAGCAGTACTTC.

In its sample, this clone was seen many times. The chain joins TRBV6-5 to TRBJ1-6, with D perhaps TRBD1 (6 bases). Germline values: CDR1 MNHEY, CDR2 SVGAGI. This CDR3 comprises 13 residues. The V gene lost 6 bases and the J gene lost 3 bases, with 6 bases spanning the gap. This CDR3 reads CASRGHYNSPLHF. The CDR3 bases are TGTGCCAGCAGGGGACACTATAATTCACCCCTCCACTTT.

This clone was counted between two and nine times. CDR3 region: CASSRGFSGGGSSVEQYF. For the CDR3, the DNA is TGTGCCAGTTCAAGAGGCTTCTCGGGGGGCGGGAGTTCGGTCGAGCAGTACTTC. The chain links TRBV9 to TRBJ2-7, with D maybe TRBD2 (7 bases). The V gene lost 8 bases and the J gene lost 6 bases, with 33 bases spanning the gap. The length of the CDR3 is 18 residues. Germline assignment: CDR1 SGDLS and CDR2 YYNGEE.

The chain joins TRBV5-1 to TRBJ2-5; 7 positions match TRBD2. This CDR3 contains 15 residues. V shed 5 bases and J 1 base; nucleotides not matched to a gene: 8. Germline CDR1 reads SGHRS; CDR2 reads YFSETQ. The CDR3 bases are TGCGCCAGCAGACTGGGAGCGGGAAGCCAAGAGACCCAGTACTTC. As protein: CASRLGAGSQETQYF.

Written as DNA, the CDR3 is TGCAGTGCTAGTAAGGGACAACTAGCCAAAAACATTCAGTACTTC. As protein: CSASKGQLAKNIQYF. V and J are TRBV20-1 and TRBJ2-4, with D possibly being TRBD1 (6 bases). V lost 3 bases and J 0 bases, leaving 12 bases between the germline ends. This CDR3 region has 15 residues. Germline V gene data show CDR1 as DFQATT and CDR2 as SNEGSKA (reference sequence).

The chain couples TRBV19 to TRBJ2-3; 8 positions agree with TRBD2. The ends lost 5 bases at V and 3 bases at J; junction bases unmatched: 7. Germline loops: CDR1 LNHDA, CDR2 SQIVND (reference sequence). CDR3 length: 15 amino acids. The CDR3 DNA reads as TGTGCCAGTAGTTCAAGCGGGAGTCGGACAGATACGCAGTATTTT. Protein sequence: CASSSSGSRTDTQYF.

The chain links TRBV27 to TRBJ2-1; TRBD2 matches 7 bases. The CDR3 is 14 amino acids. The V and J ends lost 4 bases and 9 bases, in that order; junction bases with no gene match: 9. The V gene's germline CDR1 is MNHEY and CDR2 SMNVEV (reference sequence). The CDR3 sequence: CASSSGLGNGEQFF. As DNA, the CDR3 is TGTGCCAGCAGTTCCGGACTAGGGAATGGTGAGCAGTTCTTC.

This chain connects TRBV3-1 (or the pseudogene TRBV3-2) to TRBJ2-5; no firm D call. V was trimmed by 4 bases and J by 5 bases, leaving 8 bases between them. CDR1 is LGHDT, CDR2 YNNKEL, per germline (reference sequence). The CDR3 covers 12 residues. The CDR3 DNA follows: TGTGCCAGCAGCCTAGTTCGTGAGACCCAGTACTTC. Translated, it gives CASSLVRETQYF.